This entry describes one T cell receptor beta chain. Antigen specificity is unknown. This record belongs to a study of cytomegalovirus exposure and HLA in healthy donors. Background on the study: An analysis done earlier identified about 120 million unique TCR beta sequences from about 179 million T cells. Regarding the study as a whole: There were some V segments, including TRBV6-2 and TRBV6-3, excluded as indistinguishable.

Per germline, CDR1 LGHNA and CDR2 YSLEER. The length of the CDR3 is 17 residues. Each of the donors was a healthy bone marrow donor. The PCR was carried out with 60 Vbeta primers and 13 Jbeta primers. The table came from immunoSEQ multiplex PCR; TCRdb's copy has only in-frame clones and leaves some out. The data hold around 100,000 clones, with around three quarters observed a single time. Source material: PBMCs. The chain carries TRBV4-3 and TRBJ2-5; TRBD2 matches at 7 bases. Judging by the DNA end, TRBJ2-7 fits better; the J call may be wrong. The clonotype was recovered from a woman aged 40 to 50 in good health and CMV-seropositive. CDR3: CASSQDGSGYEPYEQYF. The CDR3 bases are TGCGCCAGCAGCCAAGACGGTAGCGGGTACGAACCCTACGAGCAGTACTTC.